One sample yielded the 3 T cell receptor beta chains listed below, sequenced in a study of T cell changes during pregnancy in multiple sclerosis. Method: immunoSEQ multiplex PCR; TCRdb's copy keeps in-frame clones and lacks some. The table has 65,000 to 95,000 clones, about 93% seen once. The specimen comprised peripheral blood, sampled after pregnancy. Every receptor here comes from a female donor in good health, enrolled as a control in a pregnancy study.

The rearrangement joins TRBV4-1 to TRBJ1-2; a weak D match, TRBD1 (6 bases). CDR1 MGHRA and CDR2 YSYEKL come from the germline V gene. Trimming removed 0 bases at V and 3 bases at J, with 14 bases between. The CDR3 runs to 16 residues. The DNA for the CDR3 is TGCGCCAGCAGCCAAGAAGTGGCAGGGGTTTACTATGGCTACACCTTC. Its protein product is CASSQEVAGVYYGYTF.

In this sample, this clone turned up once. This chain connects TRBV13 to TRBJ2-5; TRBD1 is a possible D gene (5 bases). V was pared by 1 base and J by 6 bases, with 18 bases between. CDR3 length: 16 amino acids. Germline-derived CDR1 and CDR2 are PRHDT and FYEKMQ (reference sequence). CDR3 amino acids: CASSLAPTALGQTQYF. CDR3 sequence (DNA): TGTGCCAGCAGCTTAGCCCCGACAGCCCTAGGGCAGACCCAGTACTTC.

This chain connects TRBV7-2 to TRBJ2-1; D might be TRBD2 (5 bases). Per germline, CDR1 SGHTA and CDR2 FQGNSA. The CDR3 loop spans 13 amino acids. The germline V and J ends were trimmed by 1 base and 5 bases, with 6 bases remaining between them. The CDR3 DNA follows: TGTGCCAGCAGCTTAGTCGGGAACAATGAGCAGTTCTTC. It is translated as CASSLVGNNEQFF.